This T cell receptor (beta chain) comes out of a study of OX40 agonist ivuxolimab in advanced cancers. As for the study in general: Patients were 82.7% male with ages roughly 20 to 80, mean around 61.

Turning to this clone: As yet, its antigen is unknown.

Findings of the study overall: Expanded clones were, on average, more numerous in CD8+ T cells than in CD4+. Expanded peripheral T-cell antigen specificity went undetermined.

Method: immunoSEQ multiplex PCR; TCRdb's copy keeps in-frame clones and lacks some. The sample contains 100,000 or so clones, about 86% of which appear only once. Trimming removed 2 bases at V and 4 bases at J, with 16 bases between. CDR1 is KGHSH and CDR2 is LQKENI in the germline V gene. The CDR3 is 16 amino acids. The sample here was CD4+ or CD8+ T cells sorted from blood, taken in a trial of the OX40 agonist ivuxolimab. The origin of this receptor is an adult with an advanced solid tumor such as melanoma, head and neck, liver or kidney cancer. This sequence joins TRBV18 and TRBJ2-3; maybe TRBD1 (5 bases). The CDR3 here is CASSPGAGMGADTQYF. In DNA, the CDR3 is TGTGCCAGCTCACCAGGGGCAGGGATGGGCGCAGATACGCAGTATTTT.